This T cell receptor beta chain was captured in a study of shared clonotypes between healthy human individuals. Trimming cost V 4 bases and J 5 bases; bases outside gene matches: 3. The CDR3 covers 13 residues. Germline CDR1 reads SGHRS; CDR2 reads YFSETQ. This clone was seen once. Its matching antigen is unknown. Study results and limitations: Measured sharing among donors was expected to vary with sequencing depth.

Sequencing used immunoSEQ multiplex PCR; TCRdb keeps in-frame clones, though not all of them. Among 700,000 or so clones listed, about two thirds were seen once. This receptor was identified in a woman aged 25-40 years in good health. The specimen sequenced was memory CD4+ T cells sorted from blood. Regarding subset: CD45RA-negative fraction. The chain carries TRBV5-1 and TRBJ1-1; 9 nucleotides agree with TRBD1. The CDR3 nucleotides read TGCGCCAGCAGCCGACAGGGGGAAACTGAAGCTTTCTTT. Protein product: CASSRQGETEAFF.